The 15 T cell receptor beta chains below come from one sample, sequenced in a study of T-cell memory formation after mild COVID-19. MiXCR, run by TCRdb on the 5' RACE reads, gives a single entry per CDR3 protein. The data hold 25,000 to 30,000 distinct CDR3 sequences, with 12% observed a single time. The sequenced material came from PBMCs or a T cell subset sorted from them (not recorded which). The receptors stem from an adult woman who had mild COVID-19 (a few samples of this study predate the infection). Cell type and time point are not known.

The rearrangement joins TRBV19 to TRBJ2-7; no definite D call. The ends were cut back, 5 bases at V and 3 bases at J, with 11 bases in the middle. CDR3 size: 13 residues. In germline, CDR1 is LNHDA, CDR2 SQIVND (reference sequence). Here the CDR3 reads CASSPASNYEQYF. In DNA form, the CDR3 reads TGTGCCAGTAGTCCTGCCAGCAACTACGAGCAGTACTTC.

The J gene is TRBJ2-5, the V gene TRBV19, with D unclear. Germline loops: CDR1 LNHDA, CDR2 SQIVND (reference sequence). Trimming stripped 3 bases from V and 1 base from J, with 15 bases between. The CDR3 runs to 16 residues. CDR3 bases: TGTGCCAGTAGTATCCGGGTTCTCAGTACCCAAGAGACCCAGTACTTC. Translation gives CASSIRVLSTQETQYF. The full variable domain, rest sourced from reference TRBV19 and TRBJ2-5, is DGGITQSPKYLFRKEGQNVTLSCEQNLNHDAMYWYRQDPGQGLRLIYYSQIVNDFQKGDIAEGYSVSREKKESFPLTVTSAQKNPTAFYLCASSIRVLSTQETQYFGPGTRLLVL.

This clonotype was found many times. This sequence joins TRBV23-1 and TRBJ2-3, with 7 bases matching TRBD2. Being an ORF, TRBV23-1 has a function that is uncertain. V dropped 1 base and J dropped 0; count of bases not matched to a gene: 10. The CDR3 sequence is 18 residues long. CDR3 sequence: CASSQFGGDVHSTDTQYF. Here the CDR3 DNA reads TGCGCCAGCAGTCAATTTGGGGGGGACGTCCATAGCACAGATACGCAGTATTTT.

This clonotype was observed many times. The V gene is TRBV10-3, the J gene TRBJ2-3, with 8 bases identical to TRBD1. This CDR3 has 14 amino acids. V lost 6 bases and J lost 2; bases outside the gene matches: 4. Germline CDR1 reads ENHRY; CDR2 reads SYGVKD. CDR3 in amino acids: CAIREDRATDTQYF. The CDR3 DNA reads as TGTGCCATCAGGGAGGACAGGGCCACAGATACGCAGTATTTT.

This clonotype was recorded at least ten times. The CDR3 region has the DNA TGTGCCAGCAGCGCTAGCGGGAGGGCACGGTACAATGAGCAGTTCTTC. As protein: CASSASGRARYNEQFF. This rearrangement joins TRBV7-6 to TRBJ2-1; 12 bases map to TRBD2. Losses at the gene ends were 5 bases for V and 4 bases for J; bases not matched to a gene: 6. Germline V CDR1 and CDR2: SGHVS, FNYEAQ. The CDR3 spans 16 residues.

By frequency in the sample, this clonotype is medium-sized. V usage is TRBV5-1 and J usage is TRBJ2-7; 11 bases fit TRBD2. CDR1 SGHRS and CDR2 YFSETQ come from the germline V gene. V lost 4 bases to trimming and J lost 3 bases; unmatched junction nucleotides: 6. This CDR3 spans 15 amino acids. In nucleotides, the CDR3 is TGCGCCAGCAGCGAGCGACTAGCGGGACGCTACGAGCAGTACTTC. Translation gives CASSERLAGRYEQYF.

This clonotype was seen repeatedly, ten times or more. V usage is TRBV7-9 and J usage is TRBJ1-1; D perhaps matches TRBD1 (5 bases). In germline, CDR1 is SEHNR, CDR2 FQNEAQ (reference sequence). The CDR3 is made up of 14 amino acids. V was clipped by 6 bases and J by 0 bases, with 11 bases between them. CDR3 in DNA: TGTGCCAGCAGACCCCCGGGGGTGAACACTGAAGCTTTCTTT. This codes for CASRPPGVNTEAFF.

This clonotype has a count of ten or more. The chain uses TRBV20-1 and TRBJ2-1, with 8 bases that match TRBD2. Germline CDR1 and CDR2: DFQATT and SNEGSKA (reference sequence). There are 14 residues in the CDR3. In nucleotides, the CDR3 is TGCAGCACGGACGGGAGGGCCAACAACAATGAGCAGTTCTTC. The encoded protein is CSTDGRANNNEQFF.

This clonotype was observed at least ten times. The chain recombines TRBV28 with TRBJ1-5, with a tentative D call TRBD1 (5 bases). V lost 2 bases and J lost 0, with 17 bases in between. CDR1 and CDR2 from the germline V gene are MDHEN and SYDVKM. CDR3 size: 18 residues. The CDR3 bases are TGTGCCAGCAGTTTAGAGGAACAGGTTTTTTTTAGCAATCAGCCCCAGCATTTT. Its protein product is CASSLEEQVFFSNQPQHF. Full variable domain (outside the CDR3, taken from reference TRBV28 and TRBJ1-5): DVKVTQSSRYLVKRTGEKVFLECVQDMDHENMFWYRQDPGLGLRLIYFSYDVKMKEKGDIPEGYSVSREKKERFSLILESASTNQTSMYLCASSLEEQVFFSNQPQHFGDGTRLSIL.

At least ten counts were recorded for this clonotype. The chain couples TRBV18 to TRBJ2-7; 7 nucleotides agree with TRBD1. Germline CDR1 and CDR2: KGHSH and LQKENI. This CDR3 has 14 residues. The V and J ends lost 0 bases and 2 bases, in that order; junction bases with no gene match: 1. In DNA, the CDR3 is TGTGCCAGCTCACCACCGGGACAGACCTACGAGCAGTACTTC. Residues: CASSPPGQTYEQYF.

Ten or more counts support this clonotype. The V gene is TRBV4-1, the J gene TRBJ1-5; D is unclear. V gave up 0 bases and J gave up 7 bases, with 1 base separating them. Germline V CDR1 and CDR2: MGHRA, YSYEKL. There are 11 residues in the CDR3. The CDR3 DNA follows: TGCGCCAGCAGCCAAGACCAGCCCCAGCATTTT. Protein product: CASSQDQPQHF.

This clonotype was detected many times. The chain couples TRBV12-5 to TRBJ2-2; the match to TRBD1 covers 7 bases. The CDR3 has 16 amino acids. Germline CDR1 reads LGHNT; CDR2 reads FRNRAP. V lost 3 bases to trimming and J lost 3 bases; unmatched junction nucleotides: 7. The CDR3 sequence: CASGFTTGLDTGELFF. As DNA, the CDR3 is TGTGCTAGTGGTTTCACGACAGGGTTGGACACCGGGGAGCTGTTTTTT.

The rearrangement uses TRBV12-3 or TRBV12-4 and TRBJ2-7; D is undetermined. V was pared by 6 bases and J by 2 bases, with 11 bases between. CDR3 length: 13 amino acids. The CDR3 is CASSSLSAYEQYF. The CDR3 DNA reads as TGTGCCAGCAGCTCTTTATCGGCCTACGAGCAGTACTTC.

This clonotype was counted many times. The chain is built from TRBV3-1 and TRBJ2-6, with 7 bases lining up with TRBD1. The length of the CDR3 is 15 residues. The ends lost 1 base at V and 3 bases at J; junction bases unmatched: 0. Per germline, CDR1 LGHDT and CDR2 YNNKEL (reference sequence). The CDR3 sequence is CASSQGTGGANVLTF. The CDR3 region has the DNA TGTGCCAGCAGCCAAGGGACAGGTGGGGCCAACGTCCTGACTTTC. The complete variable domain, with remaining parts taken from reference TRBV3-1 and TRBJ2-6, reads DTAVSQTPKYLVTQMGNDKSIKCEQNLGHDTMYWYKQDSKKFLKIMFSYNNKELIINETVPNRFSPKSPDKAHLNLHINSLELGDSAVYFCASSQGTGGANVLTFGAGSRLTVL.

This clonotype appeared many times. The CDR3 DNA sequence: TGTGCCAGCAGTTCCAGATCCACGGGACAGGGGGTTCGGACCATATATTTT. It codes for CASSSRSTGQGVRTIYF. The rearrangement links TRBV27 to TRBJ1-3; TRBD1 matches 11 bases. Germline trimming cut 4 bases from V and 10 bases from J; bases unmatched to any gene: 15. This CDR3 spans 17 amino acids. Germline V CDR1 and CDR2: MNHEY, SMNVEV (reference sequence).